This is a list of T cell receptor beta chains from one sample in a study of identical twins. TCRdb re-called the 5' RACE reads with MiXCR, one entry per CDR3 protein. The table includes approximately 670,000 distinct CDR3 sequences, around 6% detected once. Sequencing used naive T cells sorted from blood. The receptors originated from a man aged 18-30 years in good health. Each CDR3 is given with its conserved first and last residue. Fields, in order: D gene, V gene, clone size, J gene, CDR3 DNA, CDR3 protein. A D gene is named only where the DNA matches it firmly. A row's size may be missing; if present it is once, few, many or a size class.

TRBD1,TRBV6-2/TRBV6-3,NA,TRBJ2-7,TGTGCCAGCAGTTACTCGAAGGAAAGACAGGGTTGGTACGAGCAGTACTTC,CASSYSKERQGWYEQYF
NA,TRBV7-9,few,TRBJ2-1,TGTGCCAGCAGCTTGCGGGGATTTGACGATGAGCAGTTCTTC,CASSLRGFDDEQFF
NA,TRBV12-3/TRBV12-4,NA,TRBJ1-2,TGTGCCAGCAGTTTTCAGGGGCTCTTCTATGGCTACACCTTC,CASSFQGLFYGYTF
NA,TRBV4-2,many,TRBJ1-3,TGTGCCAGCAGCCAAGAGGGAGGGGTTACTGGAAACACCATATATTTT,CASSQEGGVTGNTIYF
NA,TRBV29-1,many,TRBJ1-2,TGCAGCGTTGAGTCGCAGCCCGATGGCTACACCTTC,CSVESQPDGYTF
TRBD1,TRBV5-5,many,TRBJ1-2,TGTGCCAGCAGTGAGGACAGGGACTATGGCTACACCTTC,CASSEDRDYGYTF
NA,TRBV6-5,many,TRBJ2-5,TGTGCCAGCAGTTATGAGGGTTCGGGGGGCGCCGGGACCCAGTACTTC,CASSYEGSGGAGTQYF
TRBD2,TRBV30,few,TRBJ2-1,TGTGCCTGGAGAGGAGCGGGGTCCAATGAGCAGTTCTTC,CAWRGAGSNEQFF
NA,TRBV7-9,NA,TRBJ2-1,TGTGCCAGCAGCGGGTCGAGGGCCTACAATGAGCAGTTCTTC,CASSGSRAYNEQFF
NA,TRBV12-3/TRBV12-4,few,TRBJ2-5,TGTGCCAGCAGCCCTGGTCTAGGATGGGAGACCCAGTACTTC,CASSPGLGWETQYF
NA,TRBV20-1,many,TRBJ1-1,TGCAGTGCGCAACCCTCAGGAACCCTGAACACTGAAGCTTTCTTT,CSAQPSGTLNTEAFF
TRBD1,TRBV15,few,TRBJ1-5,TGTGCCACCAGCAGAGCTGGACAGGGGAGGAATCAGCCCCAGCATTTT,CATSRAGQGRNQPQHF
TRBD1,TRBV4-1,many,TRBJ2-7,TGCGCCAGCAGCCAAGTGACAGGGGGCGCCTACGAGCAGTACTTC,CASSQVTGGAYEQYF
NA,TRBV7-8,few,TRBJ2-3,TGTGCCAGCAGCTTAGTAAGCCCGGAGTCTAGCACAGATACGCAGTATTTT,CASSLVSPESSTDTQYF
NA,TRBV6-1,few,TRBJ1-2,TGTGCCAGCAGGCTGACAGACCTCTATGGCTACACCTTC,CASRLTDLYGYTF
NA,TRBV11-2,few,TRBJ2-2,TGTGCCAGCAGCTTAGGACGATCCCCCCCACGGTCCGGGGAGCTGTTTTTT,CASSLGRSPPRSGELFF
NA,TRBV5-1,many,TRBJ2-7,TGCGCCAGCAGCTTGATTTTTGGCTACGAGCAGTACTTC,CASSLIFGYEQYF
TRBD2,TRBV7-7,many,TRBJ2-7,TGTGCCAGCAGCTTAGGAGTGCGCGGGGGCTACGAGCAGTACTTC,CASSLGVRGGYEQYF
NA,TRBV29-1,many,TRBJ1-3,TGCAGCGTTGTGGGCAATCCCTTGCACGGAAACACCATATATTTT,CSVVGNPLHGNTIYF
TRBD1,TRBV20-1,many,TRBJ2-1,TGCAGTGCTCAACAGGGGGACGATGAGCAGTTCTTC,CSAQQGDDEQFF
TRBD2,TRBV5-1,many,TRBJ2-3,TGCGCCAGCAGCTTCTTTATGACCGGGACTAGCGGGAGTAGCACAGATACGCAGTATTTT,CASSFFMTGTSGSSTDTQYF
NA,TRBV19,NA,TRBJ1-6,TGTGCCAGTAGCTTCCCGGGACAAGCAAATTCACCCCTCCACTTT,CASSFPGQANSPLHF
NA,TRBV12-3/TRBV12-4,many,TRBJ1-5,TGTGCCAGCAGCCCGAGGAGCAATCAGCCCCAGCATTTT,CASSPRSNQPQHF
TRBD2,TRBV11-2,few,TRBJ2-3,TGTGCCAGCGTTCGAGCGGGAGGATTGGATTTT,CASVRAGGLDF
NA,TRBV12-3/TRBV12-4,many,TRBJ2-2,TGTGCCAGCAGTTTATCGACCACCGGGGAGCTGTTTTTT,CASSLSTTGELFF
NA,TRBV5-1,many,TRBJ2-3,TGTGCCAGCAGCGGAGGGGGAGATACGCAGTATTTT,CASSGGGDTQYF
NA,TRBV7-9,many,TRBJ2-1,TGTGCCAGCAGCTTAGACGCAACCTCCTACAATGAGCAGTTCTTC,CASSLDATSYNEQFF
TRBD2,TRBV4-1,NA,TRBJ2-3,TGCGCCAGCAGCCAAGAACCGCCTGGGGGGGCAGATACGCAGTATTTT,CASSQEPPGGADTQYF
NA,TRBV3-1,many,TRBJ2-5,TGTGCCAGCAGCCAAGATCTGACTGAAGAGACCCAGTACTTC,CASSQDLTEETQYF
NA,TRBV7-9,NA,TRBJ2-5,TGTGCCAGCAGCTTACTCGTCACAGCCCAAGAGACCCAGTACTTC,CASSLLVTAQETQYF
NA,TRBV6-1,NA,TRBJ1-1,TGTGCCAGCAGAATGACCACGGGGAGCCCTTTCACTGAAGCTTTCTTT,CASRMTTGSPFTEAFF